The 26 T cell receptor beta chains listed next were all sequenced from one sample in a study of blood T cell repertoires in COVID-19. The method was immunoSEQ multiplex PCR; TCRdb's version includes in-frame clones alone and lacks a portion of them. The table shows roughly 400,000 clones, with about nine tenths occurring only once. Sequencing was carried out using PBMCs or T cells enriched from blood (not recorded which). The receptors were gathered from a man between 18 and 35 years old who had recovered from COVID-19.

This clone has a single count. Within the sample, other DNA sequences also encode this same CDR3. The chain links TRBV6-5 to TRBJ1-1; 7 nucleotides align to TRBD1. Trimming at V came to 7 bases and at J to 1 base, leaving 3 bases not matched to a gene. The CDR3 is 13 amino acids. CDR1 is MNHEY, CDR2 SVGAGI, per germline. The CDR3: CASTRQGNTEAFF. As DNA, the CDR3 is TGTGCCAGCACTCGACAGGGGAACACTGAAGCTTTCTTT.

The V and J genes are TRBV15 and TRBJ1-5; no clear D. The germline gives CDR1 LNHNV, CDR2 YYDKDF (reference sequence). V lost 0 bases and J lost 3, with 6 bases in between. The CDR3 runs 14 residues. The CDR3 DNA is TGTGCCACCAGCAGAGACAGAAACAATCAGCCCCAGCATTTT. Protein sequence: CATSRDRNNQPQHF.

This clone appeared a few times. The chain is built from TRBV30 and TRBJ1-2, with a tentative D call TRBD1 (6 bases). The CDR3 consists of 13 residues. Germline V lookup: CDR1 GTSNPN, CDR2 SVGIG (reference sequence). With 2 bases removed from V and 8 bases from J, the gap between germline ends came to 15 bases. The CDR3 loop reads CAWSRPGEGGYTF. The CDR3 DNA is TGTGCCTGGAGTCGACCAGGGGAGGGAGGCTACACCTTC.

This clone has only one observation. The chain carries TRBV7-2 and TRBJ2-7; tentatively, D is TRBD2 (5 bases). The CDR3 covers 16 residues. Per the germline V gene, CDR1 is SGHTA and CDR2 is FQGNSA. Trimming stripped 4 bases from V and 0 bases from J, with 16 bases between. The CDR3 protein is CASSSLPTGSSYEQYF. DNA for the CDR3: TGTGCCAGCAGCTCCCTCCCTACGGGGAGCTCCTACGAGCAGTACTTC.

This chain uses TRBV30 with TRBJ1-6; D gene unclear. The germline V and J ends were trimmed by 0 bases and 10 bases, with 13 bases remaining between them. Germline-derived CDR1 and CDR2 are GTSNPN and SVGIG (reference sequence). This CDR3 contains 14 residues. The CDR3 bases are TGTGCCTGGAGTGTATCCCAGGCCTTCTCACCCCTCCACTTT. Its translation: CAWSVSQAFSPLHF.

This rearrangement joins TRBV29-1 to TRBJ2-7; D is possibly TRBD2 (6 bases). CDR1 SQVTM and CDR2 ANQGSEA come from the germline V gene. The CDR3 contains 12 residues. Trimming removed 5 bases from V and 4 bases from J, with 12 bases in between. CDR3 sequence (DNA): TGCAGCGTTCGGTCCGGGGGATACGAGCAGTACTTC. The encoded protein is CSVRSGGYEQYF.

This sequence joins TRBV30 and TRBJ2-7; 7 bases are shared with TRBD2. Germline V gives CDR1 GTSNPN, CDR2 SVGIG (reference sequence). The J segment lost 0 bases and the V segment lost 5 bases, leaving 7 bases of the junction unmatched. The CDR3 totals 14 residues. The CDR3 bases are TGTGCCTGGGCGACTAGCTCCAGCTCCTACGAGCAGTACTTC. This translates into CAWATSSSSYEQYF.

In its sample, this clone was seen a few times. The chain links TRBV3-1 (or the pseudogene TRBV3-2) to TRBJ2-7, with D possibly being TRBD2 (5 bases). V lost 1 base and J 6 bases, leaving 10 bases between the germline ends. The germline gives CDR1 LGHDT, CDR2 YNNKEL (reference sequence). The CDR3 loop spans 13 amino acids. The CDR3 DNA sequence: TGTGCCAGCAGCCAAGTCCCCAGCGGCGAGCAGTACTTC. As protein: CASSQVPSGEQYF.

The chain combines TRBV9 with TRBJ2-1, with TRBD2 identical over 13 bases. Trimming cost V 1 base and J 0 bases; bases outside gene matches: 1. This CDR3 region has 17 residues. The V gene's germline CDR1 is SGDLS and CDR2 YYNGEE. This chain's CDR3 is CASSVRTSGSSYNEQFF. The CDR3 DNA reads TGTGCCAGCAGCGTAAGGACTAGCGGGAGCTCCTACAATGAGCAGTTCTTC.

The J gene is TRBJ1-6, the V gene TRBV3-1 (or the pseudogene TRBV3-2); unclear D gene. V was cut by 6 bases and J by 7 bases, with 16 bases left in between. CDR1 LGHDT and CDR2 YNNKEL come from the germline V gene (reference sequence). This CDR3 has 15 amino acids. The CDR3 sequence is CASSYLRDNNSPLHF. The CDR3, as DNA: TGTGCCAGCAGTTATCTTCGGGATAACAATTCACCCCTCCACTTT.

The CDR3 DNA follows: TGTGCCAGTAGGTTGAGCGGGAGTACAGATACGCAGTATTTT. This translates into CASRLSGSTDTQYF. The chain joins TRBV19 to TRBJ2-3, with 8 bases matching TRBD2. This CDR3 is built from 14 residues. CDR1 is LNHDA and CDR2 is SQIVND in the germline V gene (reference sequence). Unmatched junction bases numbered 5, after V lost 6 bases and J lost 3 bases.

The V call is TRBV12-3 or TRBV12-4, the J call TRBJ1-5, with TRBD1 matching over 7 bases. CDR3 size: 13 residues. V was clipped by 4 bases and J by 7 bases; unmatched bases: 4. In DNA, the CDR3 is TGTGCCAGCAGTTACACAGGGGACCAGCCCCAGCATTTT. It encodes CASSYTGDQPQHF.

The chain couples TRBV3-1 (or the pseudogene TRBV3-2) to TRBJ2-1; possibly TRBD1 for D (6 bases). Trimming shortened V by 1 base and J by 8 bases, and 9 bases separated the two germline ends. The CDR3 is 13 amino acids. From germline, CDR1 is LGHDT and CDR2 YNNKEL (reference sequence). Here the CDR3 reads CASSQGPGDEQFF. CDR3 nucleotides: TGTGCCAGCAGCCAAGGACCAGGGGATGAGCAGTTCTTC.

The V gene is TRBV7-2, the J gene TRBJ2-2, with 7 positions matching TRBD2. Trimming removed 1 base from V and 1 base from J; junction bases left unmatched: 3. This CDR3 has 16 amino acids. Per germline, CDR1 SGHTA and CDR2 FQGNSA. CDR3 protein: CASSLGLAVNTGELFF. In DNA form, the CDR3 reads TGTGCCAGCAGCTTAGGTCTAGCGGTGAACACCGGGGAGCTGTTTTTT.

The chain carries TRBV19 and TRBJ1-5, with D unresolved. The germline gives CDR1 LNHDA, CDR2 SQIVND (reference sequence). With 6 bases removed from V and 3 bases from J, the gap between germline ends came to 12 bases. The CDR3 runs to 14 residues. The CDR3 sequence: CASRRGDPNQPQHF. DNA for the CDR3: TGTGCCAGTAGGCGAGGCGACCCCAATCAGCCCCAGCATTTT.

The chain links TRBV30 to TRBJ1-4; 11 positions match TRBD1. The CDR3 has 13 amino acids. From germline, CDR1 is GTSNPN and CDR2 SVGIG (reference sequence). V dropped 3 bases and J dropped 7; count of bases not matched to a gene: 1. The CDR3 sequence is CAWRGTGGEKLFF. CDR3 sequence (DNA): TGTGCCTGGAGGGGGACAGGGGGTGAAAAACTGTTTTTT. Using reference TRBV30 and TRBJ1-4 for the parts outside the CDR3, the full variable domain is SQTIHQWPATLVQPVGSPLSLECTVEGTSNPNLYWYRQAAGRGLQLLFYSVGIGQISSEVPQNLSASRPQDRQFILSSKKLLLSDSGFYLCAWRGTGGEKLFFGSGTQLSVL.

The chain is built from TRBV6-1 and TRBJ1-4; unclear D gene. Germline loops: CDR1 MNHNS, CDR2 SASEGT. CDR3 length: 13 residues. V lost 2 bases and J lost 12, with 13 bases in between. The CDR3 reads CASSEWAVQELFF. CDR3 in DNA: TGTGCCAGCAGTGAATGGGCAGTTCAGGAACTGTTTTTT.

The chain is built from TRBV19 and TRBJ1-2, with D tentatively TRBD1 (6 bases). The CDR3 sequence is 14 residues long. Germline lookup yields CDR1 LNHDA and CDR2 SQIVND (reference sequence). V was trimmed by 3 bases and J by 6 bases, leaving 14 bases between them. The CDR3 loop reads CASSMVRDNHGYTF. CDR3 DNA sequence: TGTGCCAGTAGTATGGTCCGGGACAACCATGGCTACACCTTC.

The table lists this clone with a few counts. The genes are TRBV19 and TRBJ1-2, with 10 bases aligning to TRBD1. This CDR3 is 15 amino acids long. Germline lookup yields CDR1 LNHDA and CDR2 SQIVND (reference sequence). V trimming: 6 bases; J trimming: 5 bases; junction bases outside the gene matches: 9. DNA of the CDR3: TGTGCCAGTAGCCCTTCCGGGACAGGGGTGTATGGCTACACCTTC. It yields the protein CASSPSGTGVYGYTF.

With respect to this clone: At the DNA level, this CDR3 is encoded by other sequences in the same sample as well. The chain has TRBV7-9 and TRBJ1-1; D remains unclear. The V end lost 5 bases, the J end lost 4 bases, and 11 bases lay between the germline ends. The CDR3 consists of 13 residues. Germline CDR1 SEHNR, CDR2 FQNEAQ (reference sequence). In DNA, the CDR3 is TGTGCCAGCAGCCTGGTTGAGGGCACTGAAGCTTTCTTT. This gives the protein CASSLVEGTEAFF.

The V and J genes are TRBV5-1 and TRBJ1-4; 7 bases are shared with TRBD1. With 5 bases clipped from V and 3 bases from J, the junction kept 7 bases outside the gene matches. Germline CDR1 and CDR2: SGHRS and YFSETQ. CDR3 length: 15 amino acids. CDR3 loop: CASRETGQANEKLFF. CDR3 coding DNA: TGCGCCAGCAGGGAGACCGGACAGGCTAATGAAAAACTGTTTTTT.

This sequence joins TRBV10-3 and TRBJ1-5; possible D gene TRBD1, 5 bases. Looked up from germline, CDR1 is ENHRY and CDR2 is SYGVKD. CDR3 length equals 17 residues. Deletions cut 0 bases from V and 0 bases from J, with 12 bases between. The CDR3 DNA is TGTGCCATCAGTGAGTCAAGACCGACAGCTAGCAATCAGCCCCAGCATTTT. Amino acid sequence: CAISESRPTASNQPQHF.

The chain uses TRBV2 and TRBJ1-3; D ambiguous. The CDR3 consists of 13 residues. V gave up 7 bases and J gave up 9 bases, with 16 bases separating them. Germline values: CDR1 SNHLY, CDR2 FYNNEI. In DNA form, the CDR3 reads TGTGCCAGCACCGGGCTAGCAAGAGGCACCATATATTTT. Translation gives CASTGLARGTIYF.

V gene TRBV10-3 combines with J gene TRBJ1-5, with 7 positions matching TRBD1. The germline CDR1 and CDR2 sequences are ENHRY and SYGVKD. The J segment lost 0 bases and the V segment lost 10 bases, leaving 6 bases of the junction unmatched. The CDR3 loop spans 14 amino acids. This chain's CDR3 is CATTGVNSNQPQHF. The CDR3 DNA reads as TGTGCCACCACAGGGGTCAATAGCAATCAGCCCCAGCATTTT.

The J gene is TRBJ1-1, the V gene TRBV11-3, with a possible D match to TRBD1 (6 bases). The CDR3 length is 15 residues. The V end lost 5 bases, the J end lost 3 bases, and 16 bases lay between the germline ends. The germline V gene has CDR1 SGHNT and CDR2 YENEEA. In DNA form, the CDR3 reads TGTGCCAGCAGCCCATCAGGACCAGGGGACACTGAAGCTTTCTTT. It yields the protein CASSPSGPGDTEAFF.

This chain connects TRBV11-2 to TRBJ2-7; no clear D. CDR3 length: 15 residues. The germline V gene encodes CDR1 SGHAT and CDR2 FQNNGV. Trimming removed 4 bases from V and 0 bases from J, with 13 bases in between. CDR3 protein: CASSYTRSSSYEQYF. CDR3 sequence (DNA): TGTGCCAGCAGCTACACACGGAGCAGCTCCTACGAGCAGTACTTC.